This T cell receptor (beta chain) was retrieved from a study of blood T cell repertoires in COVID-19. The wider study: The origin of the acute and convalescent COVID-19 samples was the United States, Italy and Spain. The cDNA or gDNA used as material had been derived from T cells, B-cell-depleted T cells, or PBMCs.

Here immunoSEQ multiplex PCR was the method, and the copy in TCRdb shows in-frame clones only, minus some. The sample has fewer than 150,000 clones; 80% to 90% are singletons. This CDR3 comprises 14 residues. Trimming took off 4 bases at V and 3 bases at J, with 14 bases between the two ends. Germline loops: CDR1 SGHRS, CDR2 YFSETQ. The chain carries TRBV5-1 and TRBJ2-7; D might be TRBD2 (6 bases). The TCR sequence derives from a woman aged 45-59 years with active or convalescent COVID-19. Material for sequencing was peripheral blood. CDR3 nucleotide sequence: TGCGCCAGCAGCACGTTGGAGGGCCACTACGAGCAGTACTTC. Residues: CASSTLEGHYEQYF.